This TCR beta chain was profiled in a study of beta chain features in type 1 diabetes. The CDR3 loop spans 17 amino acids. CDR1 SGHDN and CDR2 FVKESK come from the germline V gene. With V trimmed by 4 bases and J by 3 bases, 5 bases remained unmatched. Expressed TCRB transcripts were sequenced after all isolated RNA was converted to cDNA. Some clones are missing from TCRdb's copy, which holds only in-frame ones; the method was immunoSEQ multiplex PCR. The repertoire holds fewer than 200,000 clones, over 7.5% seen once, with 0.55% to 0.65% in the top ten. Sequencing was carried out using central memory CD4+ T cells from blood. The receptor comes from a man younger than 30 in good health. This rearrangement joins TRBV14 to TRBJ2-1; 14 bases are a match to TRBD2. CDR3 loop: CASSPGTSGSFYNEQFF. The CDR3 bases are TGTGCCAGCAGCCCCGGGACTAGCGGGAGTTTCTACAATGAGCAGTTCTTC.